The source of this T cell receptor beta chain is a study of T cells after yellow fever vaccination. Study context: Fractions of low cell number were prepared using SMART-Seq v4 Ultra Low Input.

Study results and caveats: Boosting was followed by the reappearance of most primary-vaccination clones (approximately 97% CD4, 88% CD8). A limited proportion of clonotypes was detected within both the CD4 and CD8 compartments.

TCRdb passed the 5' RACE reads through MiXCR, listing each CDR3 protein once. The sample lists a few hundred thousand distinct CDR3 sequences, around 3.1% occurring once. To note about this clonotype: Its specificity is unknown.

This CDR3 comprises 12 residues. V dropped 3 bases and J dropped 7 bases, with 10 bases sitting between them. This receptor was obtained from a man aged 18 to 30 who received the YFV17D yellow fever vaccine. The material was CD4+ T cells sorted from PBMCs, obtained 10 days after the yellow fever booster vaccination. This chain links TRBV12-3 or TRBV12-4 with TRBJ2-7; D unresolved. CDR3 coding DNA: TGTGCCAGCAGTTTTCAGCCCTTAGAGCAGTACTTC. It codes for CASSFQPLEQYF.